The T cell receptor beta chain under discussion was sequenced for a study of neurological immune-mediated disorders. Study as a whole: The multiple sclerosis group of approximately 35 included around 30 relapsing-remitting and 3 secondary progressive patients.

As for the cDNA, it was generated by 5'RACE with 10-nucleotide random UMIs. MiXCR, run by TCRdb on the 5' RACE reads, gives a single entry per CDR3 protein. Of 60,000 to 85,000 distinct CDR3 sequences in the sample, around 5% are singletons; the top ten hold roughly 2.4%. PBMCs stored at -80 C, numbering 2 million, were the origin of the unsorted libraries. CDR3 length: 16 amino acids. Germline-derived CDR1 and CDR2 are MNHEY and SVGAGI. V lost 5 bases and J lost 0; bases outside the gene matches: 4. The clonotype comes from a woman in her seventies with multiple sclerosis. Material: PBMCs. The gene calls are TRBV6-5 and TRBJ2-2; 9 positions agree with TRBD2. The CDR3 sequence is CASSTGLATNTGELFF. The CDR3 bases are TGTGCCAGCAGTACCGGACTAGCGACGAACACCGGGGAGCTGTTTTTT.